This T cell receptor (beta chain) was profiled in a study of cytomegalovirus exposure and HLA in healthy donors. As for the study in general: Genetic ancestry analysis placed about 76% of the roughly 400 donors that were genotyped in the Caucasian-associated cluster. Study-level findings and limits: Among donors in an Asian-associated ancestry cluster, a later analysis reportedly found fewer N-insertions than the roughly 610-donor mean. Three chains linked to CMV were shown in vitro to be specific for CMV antigens.

About this clone: What it binds is unknown.

Both 60 Vbeta primers and 13 Jbeta primers went into the PCR. TCRdb's table, derived via immunoSEQ multiplex PCR, lists solely in-frame clones and lacks some. The data hold approximately 110,000 clones, with 74% observed a single time. Healthy bone marrow donors made up the cohort. This sequence was found in a woman aged 45-60 years in good health and CMV-seropositive. Material: PBMCs.

The DNA for the CDR3 is TGTGCCAGTTCAAAGCAGGATGGCTTTAACTATGGCTACACCTTC. Residues: CASSKQDGFNYGYTF. The J gene is TRBJ1-2, the V gene TRBV19; D unresolved. Between the trimmed V and J ends, which lost 8 bases and 1 base, there was a span of 17 bases. The CDR3 is 15 amino acids. The germline V gene has CDR1 LNHDA and CDR2 SQIVND (reference sequence).